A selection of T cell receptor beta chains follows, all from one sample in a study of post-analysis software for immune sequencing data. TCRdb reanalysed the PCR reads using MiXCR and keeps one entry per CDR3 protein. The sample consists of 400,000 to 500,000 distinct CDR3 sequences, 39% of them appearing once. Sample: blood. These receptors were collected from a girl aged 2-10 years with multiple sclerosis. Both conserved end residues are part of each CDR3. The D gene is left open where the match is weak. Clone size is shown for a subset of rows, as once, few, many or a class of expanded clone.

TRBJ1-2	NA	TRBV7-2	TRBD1	TGTGCCAGCAGCTGGCCCCAGGGACAGGGGAATGGCTACACCTTC	CASSWPQGQGNGYTF
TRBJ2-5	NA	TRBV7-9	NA	TGTGCCAGCAGCCAACTTGGGACACCTCCGTCGCAGTACTTC	CASSQLGTPPSQYF
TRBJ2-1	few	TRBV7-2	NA	TGTGCCAGCAGCCCTCACCTCCCATTTAGCTCCTACAATGAGCAGTTCTTC	CASSPHLPFSSYNEQFF
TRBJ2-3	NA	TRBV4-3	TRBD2	TGCGCCAGCAGCCAAGGATCGGGACTAGCCGCAGATACGCAGTATTTT	CASSQGSGLAADTQYF
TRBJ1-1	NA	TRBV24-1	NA	TGTGCCACCAGTGATTGGCACAGGGAGGTGAGGACTGAAGCTTTCTTT	CATSDWHREVRTEAFF
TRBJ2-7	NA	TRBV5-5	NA	TGTGCCAGCAGCTTGAACCCTGTGGAGGGCAATGAGCAGTACTTC	CASSLNPVEGNEQYF
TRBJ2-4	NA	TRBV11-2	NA	TGTGCCAGCAGCTCAGAAGGGTTCGGGCAAAACATTCAGTACTTC	CASSSEGFGQNIQYF
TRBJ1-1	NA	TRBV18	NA	TGTGCCAGCTCACCATCGACAGTTACTGAAGCTTTCTTT	CASSPSTVTEAFF
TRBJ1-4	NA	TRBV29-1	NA	TGCAGAGGCCACGAGGCAACTAATGAAAAACTGTTTTTT	CRGHEATNEKLFF
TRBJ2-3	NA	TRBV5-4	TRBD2	TGTGCCAGCAGCCAACCTAGCGGGGGGGCTCGGGATACGCAGTATTTT	CASSQPSGGARDTQYF
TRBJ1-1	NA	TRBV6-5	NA	TGTGCCAGCAGTTACTCGCAGGGCACTGAAGCTTTCTTT	CASSYSQGTEAFF
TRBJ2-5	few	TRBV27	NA	TGTGCCAGCAGACAAAACCTGGCACGACAAGAGACCCAGTACTTC	CASRQNLARQETQYF
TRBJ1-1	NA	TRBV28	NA	TGTGCCAGCAGTCCGGGACCCCGGAAGGGGTTTAACACTGAAGCTTTCTTT	CASSPGPRKGFNTEAFF